These T cell receptor beta chains were read from a single sample in a study of PD-1 blockade in mismatch repair-deficient tumors. Generated by immunoSEQ multiplex PCR, the TCRdb table keeps only in-frame clones and is missing some. The table lists about 60,000 clones, 88% of them singletons, with over 11% in the top ten. The input for sequencing was peripheral blood, taken 52 weeks after starting pembrolizumab. Receptor source: an adult with mismatch repair-deficient cancer. CDR3s include the opening cysteine and the closing phenylalanine or tryptophan. D genes are given only for firm matches.

>-|TRBJ2-1|TRBV7-6
CASSLGVHNEQFF
>-|TRBJ2-5|TRBV7-2
CASSGIWRSEGLETQYF
>-|TRBJ2-2|TRBV5-6
CASSLSAANTGELFF
>-|TRBJ2-1|TRBV5-1
CASSSGTGNYNEQFF
>-|TRBJ1-2|TRBV29-1
CSVAGLGGYTF
>TRBD1|TRBJ2-3|TRBV6-1
CASGRDRWADTQYF
>TRBD2|TRBJ2-1|TRBV5-1
CASSPLGGGWTMGYNEQFF
>-|TRBJ1-1|TRBV5-4
CASSLPSGGTEAFF
>-|TRBJ2-7|TRBV7-6
CASSLVGGIKQYF
>TRBD1|TRBJ2-1|TRBV13
CASSTSPGQRYNEQFF
>TRBD2|TRBJ2-5|TRBV7-9
CASGKGLAGGQETQYF
>-|TRBJ1-4|TRBV6-1
CASSEFGGLREKLFF
>-|TRBJ2-7|TRBV15
CATSRGSSYEQYF
>-|TRBJ2-2|TRBV27
CASSRRGGILNTGELFF
>TRBD2|TRBJ2-7|TRBV4-1
CASSQDSSGSYEQYF
>-|TRBJ1-5|TRBV7-9
CASSIGSNQPQHF
>-|TRBJ1-5|TRBV7-2
CASSLVSRTSNQPQHF
>-|TRBJ2-2|TRBV28
CASSLWGEASGELFF
>-|TRBJ2-1|TRBV28
CASSLRQNNEQFF
>TRBD2|TRBJ2-2|TRBV7-6
CASSLGTRDTGELFF
>TRBD2|TRBJ2-3|TRBV5-6
CASSGLAGGSSSTDTQYF
>-|TRBJ2-3|TRBV6-1
CASSTYRPPTDTQYF
>-|TRBJ1-5|TRBV10-3
CAISESGGSNQPQHF
>-|TRBJ2-4|TRBV6-6
CASSYVAKNIQYF
>-|TRBJ2-1|TRBV28
CASSLRGRRLNEQFF
>-|TRBJ1-5|TRBV19
CASSVSAGGGQPQHF
>-|TRBJ1-5|TRBV6-5
CASMRGGRQPQHF
>TRBD1|TRBJ2-7|TRBV9
CASSAGTGAEQYF
>TRBD1|TRBJ2-5|TRBV7-9
CASSPRQGGETQYF
>-|TRBJ1-2|TRBV29-1
CSVGRGYGYTF
>-|TRBJ2-7|TRBV6-1
CASSELVLREAGDEQYF
>TRBD2|TRBJ2-7|TRBV4-3
CASSQEWGGRYEQYF
>-|TRBJ1-5|TRBV5-1
CASRTLWFGLPGYDFSNQPQHF
>TRBD2|TRBJ2-3|TRBV10-3
CAISDQGLAGDGDTQYF
>TRBD1|TRBJ2-3|TRBV6-5
CASRREGAADTQYF
>TRBD2|TRBJ2-7|TRBV28
CASSPGDLSGKTVKIFYEQYF
>TRBD2|TRBJ2-3|TRBV7-3
CASSRGTSAYTDTQYF
>-|TRBJ1-4|TRBV28
CASSDLQGLEKLFF
>-|TRBJ1-5|TRBV25-1
CASSELGSNQPQHF
>TRBD2|TRBJ2-1|TRBV28
CASINNTPAGAAYNEQFF
>-|TRBJ2-7|TRBV11-2
CASSSFREVTTYEQYF
>TRBD2|TRBJ2-1|TRBV5-6
CASSSLRLAGFNEQFF
>-|TRBJ1-5|TRBV14
CASSKTGSIQPQHF
>-|TRBJ2-1|TRBV4-3
CASSHKLEGGNEQFF
>-|TRBJ2-1|TRBV6-5
CASSYSRGEQFF